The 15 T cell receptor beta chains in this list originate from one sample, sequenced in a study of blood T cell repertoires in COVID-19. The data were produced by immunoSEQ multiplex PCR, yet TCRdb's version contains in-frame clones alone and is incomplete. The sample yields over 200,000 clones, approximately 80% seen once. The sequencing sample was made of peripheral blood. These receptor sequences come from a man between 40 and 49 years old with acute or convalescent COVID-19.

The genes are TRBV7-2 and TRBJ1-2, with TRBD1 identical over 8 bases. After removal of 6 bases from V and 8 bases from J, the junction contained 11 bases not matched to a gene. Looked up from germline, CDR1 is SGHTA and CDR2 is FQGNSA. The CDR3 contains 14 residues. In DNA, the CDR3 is TGTGCCAGCAGTAGGGCAGGGGGCGCAGAGGGCTACACCTTC. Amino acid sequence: CASSRAGGAEGYTF.

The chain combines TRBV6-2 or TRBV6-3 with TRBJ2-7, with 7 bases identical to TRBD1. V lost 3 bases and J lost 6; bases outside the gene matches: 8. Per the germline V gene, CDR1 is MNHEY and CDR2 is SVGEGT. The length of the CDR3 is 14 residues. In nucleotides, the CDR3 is TGTGCCAGCAGTTATTTTAGGGACAGCCTCGAGCAGTACTTC. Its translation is CASSYFRDSLEQYF.

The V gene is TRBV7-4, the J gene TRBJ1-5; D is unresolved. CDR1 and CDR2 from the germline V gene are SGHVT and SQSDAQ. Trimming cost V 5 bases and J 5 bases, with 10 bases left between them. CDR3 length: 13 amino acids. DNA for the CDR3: TGTGCCAGCAGCCCACATCTTGATCAGCCCCAGCATTTT. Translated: CASSPHLDQPQHF. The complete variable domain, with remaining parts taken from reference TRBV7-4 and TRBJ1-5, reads GAGVSQSPRYKVAKRGRDVALRCDSISGHVTLYWYRQTLGQGSEVLTYSQSDAQRDKSGRPSGRFSAERPERSVSTLKIQRTEQGDSAVYLCASSPHLDQPQHFGDGTRLSIL.

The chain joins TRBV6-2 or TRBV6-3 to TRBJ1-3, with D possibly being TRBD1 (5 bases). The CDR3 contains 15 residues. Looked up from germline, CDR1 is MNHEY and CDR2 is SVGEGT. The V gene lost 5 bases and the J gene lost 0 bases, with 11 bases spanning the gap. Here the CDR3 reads CASSGIQVSGNTIYF. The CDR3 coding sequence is TGTGCCAGCAGTGGAATACAGGTCTCTGGAAACACCATATATTTT.

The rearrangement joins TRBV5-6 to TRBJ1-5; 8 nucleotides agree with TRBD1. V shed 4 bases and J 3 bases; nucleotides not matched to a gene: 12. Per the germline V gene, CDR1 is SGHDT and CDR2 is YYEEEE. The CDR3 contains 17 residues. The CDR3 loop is CASSTRQGRMFNQPQHF. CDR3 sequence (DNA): TGTGCCAGCAGCACCCGACAGGGGAGGATGTTCAATCAGCCCCAGCATTTT.

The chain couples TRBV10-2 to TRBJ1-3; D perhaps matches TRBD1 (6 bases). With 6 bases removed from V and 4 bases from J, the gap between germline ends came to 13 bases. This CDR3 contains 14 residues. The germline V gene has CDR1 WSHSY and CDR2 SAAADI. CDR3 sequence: CASSATGLGNTIYF. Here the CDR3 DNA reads TGCGCCAGCAGCGCAACAGGGCTCGGAAACACCATATATTTT.

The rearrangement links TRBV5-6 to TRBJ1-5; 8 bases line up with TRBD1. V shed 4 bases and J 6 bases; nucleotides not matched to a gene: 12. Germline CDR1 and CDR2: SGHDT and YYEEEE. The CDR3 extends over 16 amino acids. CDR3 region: CASSRLQGDRGQPQHF. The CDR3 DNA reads TGTGCCAGCAGCCGCCTACAGGGGGACAGAGGTCAGCCCCAGCATTTT. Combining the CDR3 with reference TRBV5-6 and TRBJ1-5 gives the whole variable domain DAGVTQSPTHLIKTRGQQVTLRCSPKSGHDTVSWYQQALGQGPQFIFQYYEEEERQRGNFPDRFSGHQFPNYSSELNVNALLLGDSALYLCASSRLQGDRGQPQHFGDGTRLSIL.

The CDR3 coding sequence is TGTGCCAGCAGTTTGGGGACTAGCGCCCTTTCCTCCGGTGAGCAGTTCTTC. This codes for CASSLGTSALSSGEQFF. The chain employs TRBV27 and TRBJ2-1; 10 bases fit TRBD2. The J segment lost 9 bases and the V segment lost 3 bases, leaving 14 bases of the junction unmatched. This CDR3 is 17 amino acids long. The germline gives CDR1 MNHEY, CDR2 SMNVEV (reference sequence).

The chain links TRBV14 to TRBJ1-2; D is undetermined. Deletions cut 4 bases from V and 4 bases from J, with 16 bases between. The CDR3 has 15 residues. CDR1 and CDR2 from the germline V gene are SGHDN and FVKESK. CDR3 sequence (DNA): TGTGCCAGCAGCCGTACCGGTCATCGGGTCTATGGCTACACCTTC. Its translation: CASSRTGHRVYGYTF.

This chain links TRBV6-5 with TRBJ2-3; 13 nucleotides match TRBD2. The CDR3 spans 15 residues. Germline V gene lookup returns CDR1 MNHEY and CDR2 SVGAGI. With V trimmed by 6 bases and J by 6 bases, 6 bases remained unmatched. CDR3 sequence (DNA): TGTGCCAGCAGCTGGACTAGCGGGGGACCCGATACGCAGTATTTT. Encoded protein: CASSWTSGGPDTQYF.

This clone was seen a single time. The CDR3 region is CASSAWGSFSGNTIYF. The CDR3 bases are TGTGCCAGCAGCGCCTGGGGCAGCTTCTCTGGAAACACCATATATTTT. This chain uses TRBV11-2 with TRBJ1-3; D is possibly TRBD1 (5 bases). The germline V and J ends were trimmed by 5 bases and 0 bases, with 14 bases remaining between them. The CDR3 spans 16 residues. Germline CDR1 reads SGHAT; CDR2 reads FQNNGV.

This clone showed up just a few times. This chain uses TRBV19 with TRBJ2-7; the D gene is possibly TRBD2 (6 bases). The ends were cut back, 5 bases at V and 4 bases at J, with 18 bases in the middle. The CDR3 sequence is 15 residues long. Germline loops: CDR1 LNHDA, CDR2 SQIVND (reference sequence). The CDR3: CASSLGIAEVYEQYF. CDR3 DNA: TGTGCCAGTAGTCTGGGCATAGCGGAAGTATACGAGCAGTACTTC.

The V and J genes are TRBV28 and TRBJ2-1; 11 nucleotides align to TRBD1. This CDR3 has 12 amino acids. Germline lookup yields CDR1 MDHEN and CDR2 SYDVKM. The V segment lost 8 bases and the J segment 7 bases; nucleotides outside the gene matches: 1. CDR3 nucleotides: TGTGCCAGCGGGACAGGGGGAAATGAGCAGTTCTTC. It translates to CASGTGGNEQFF.

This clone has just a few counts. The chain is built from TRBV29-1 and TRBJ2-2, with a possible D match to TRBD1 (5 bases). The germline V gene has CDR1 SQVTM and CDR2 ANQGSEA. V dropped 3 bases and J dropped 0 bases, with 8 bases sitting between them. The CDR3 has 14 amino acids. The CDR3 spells CSVEKGSNTGELFF. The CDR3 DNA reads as TGCAGCGTTGAGAAGGGGTCGAACACCGGGGAGCTGTTTTTT.

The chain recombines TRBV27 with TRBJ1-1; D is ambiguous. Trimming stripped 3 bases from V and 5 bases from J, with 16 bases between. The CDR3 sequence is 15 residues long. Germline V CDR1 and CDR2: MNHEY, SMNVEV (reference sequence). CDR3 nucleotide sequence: TGTGCCAGCAGTTTGACCTACCGTAGCTTAACTGAAGCTTTCTTT. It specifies CASSLTYRSLTEAFF.